This T cell receptor (beta chain) derives from a study of blood T cell repertoires in COVID-19. Study background: Specimens from acute and convalescent COVID-19 originated in the United States, Italy and Spain. From T cells, B-cell-depleted T cells, or PBMCs came the material, which was cDNA or gDNA.

This CDR3 is 15 amino acids long. Germline-derived CDR1 and CDR2 are SGHRS and YFSETQ. Trimming removed 0 bases at V and 1 base at J, with 11 bases between. In the original processing: Reference gene primer amplification in the assay estimated nucleated cell counts. The repertoire was sequenced with immunoSEQ multiplex PCR; TCRdb's copy has only in-frame clones and lacks some. V and J calls plus clone size are reproduced from that table; the DNA served to infer D and trimming. The repertoire holds a few hundred thousand clones, with over 75% as singletons. Material for sequencing was peripheral blood. This rearrangement joins TRBV5-1 to TRBJ2-7; a weak D match, TRBD1 (6 bases). This sequence was found in a woman under 40 with acute or convalescent COVID-19. As DNA, the CDR3 is TGCGCCAGCAGCTTGGAGGCAGGGGTGTCCTACGAGCAGTACTTC. Its protein product is CASSLEAGVSYEQYF. Full variable domain (outside the CDR3, taken from reference TRBV5-1 and TRBJ2-7): KAGVTQTPRYLIKTRGQQVTLSCSPISGHRSVSWYQQTPGQGLQFLFEYFSETQRNKGNFPGRFSGRQFSNSRSEMNVSTLELGDSALYLCASSLEAGVSYEQYFGPGTRLTVT.